The 26 T cell receptor beta chains below all came from one sample that was sequenced in a study of blood T cell repertoires in COVID-19. The repertoire was sequenced with immunoSEQ multiplex PCR; TCRdb's copy has only in-frame clones and lacks some. Of some 330,000 clones detected, approximately 89% appear once; the ten largest clones hold around 2%. Material: PBMCs or T cells enriched from blood (not recorded which). These receptors all come from a man aged 40-50 years in a cohort exposed to, infected with or recovered from COVID-19 (not recorded which).

The chain uses TRBV4-1 and TRBJ2-1, with TRBD2 matching 11 bases. The CDR3 runs to 17 residues. Trimming took 0 bases from V and 7 from J; bases not matched to a gene: 8. Germline-derived CDR1 and CDR2 are MGHRA and YSYEKL. The CDR3 nucleotides are TGCGCCAGCAGCCAAGATATTACTAGCGGGAGAAAAAATGAGCAGTTCTTC. This translates into CASSQDITSGRKNEQFF.

V usage is TRBV7-9 and J usage is TRBJ1-2; 11 bases are a match to TRBD1. CDR1 and CDR2 (germline): SEHNR, FQNEAQ (reference sequence). After removal of 2 bases from V and 4 bases from J, the junction contained 3 bases not matched to a gene. The CDR3 is 15 amino acids. In DNA, the CDR3 is TGTGCCAGCAGCTTAACCGGGACAGGGGGCTATGGCTACACCTTC. It translates to CASSLTGTGGYGYTF.

The rearrangement links TRBV12-5 to TRBJ1-3, with TRBD1 matching over 9 bases. The germline CDR1 and CDR2 sequences are LGHNT and FRNRAP. Trimming at V came to 5 bases and at J to 3 bases, leaving 8 bases not matched to a gene. This CDR3 contains 16 residues. The CDR3: CASGQLQGAYGNTIYF. In nucleotides, the CDR3 is TGTGCTAGTGGTCAATTACAGGGGGCGTATGGAAACACCATATATTTT. The whole variable domain, remainder taken from reference TRBV12-5 and TRBJ1-3, is DARVTQTPRHKVTEMGQEVTMRCQPILGHNTVFWYRQTMMQGLELLAYFRNRAPLDDSGMPKDRFSAEMPDATLATLKIQPSEPRDSAVYFCASGQLQGAYGNTIYFGEGSWLTVV.

The chain recombines TRBV27 with TRBJ1-2; D is undetermined. V was pared by 5 bases and J by 1 base, with 14 bases between. There are 15 residues in the CDR3. CDR1 and CDR2 (germline): MNHEY, SMNVEV (reference sequence). CDR3 loop: CASSPHQTVNYGYTF. The DNA for the CDR3 is TGTGCCAGCAGTCCGCACCAAACAGTTAACTATGGCTACACCTTC.

The chain links TRBV5-4 to TRBJ1-4; the D gene is possibly TRBD1 (6 bases). The CDR3 covers 14 residues. Trimming cost V 4 bases and J 8 bases, with 15 bases left between them. The V gene's germline CDR1 is SGHNT and CDR2 YYREEE (reference sequence). CDR3 nucleotide sequence: TGTGCCAGCAGCAATCAGGGGTCGGGGGAAAAACTGTTTTTT. It codes for CASSNQGSGEKLFF.

V usage is TRBV6-4 and J usage is TRBJ2-7; tentative D call: TRBD2 (6 bases). Trimming left V 6 bases short and J 0 bases short, with 15 bases between. CDR3 length: 15 residues. Germline lookup yields CDR1 MRHNA and CDR2 SNTAGT. CDR3 sequence reads: CASRRWGESSYEQYF. CDR3 DNA sequence: TGTGCCAGCAGGCGGTGGGGGGAGAGCTCCTACGAGCAGTACTTC.

V and J are TRBV4-1 and TRBJ2-1; D is uncertain. This CDR3 is 18 amino acids long. Germline V gives CDR1 MGHRA, CDR2 YSYEKL. V was shortened by 0 bases and J by 6 bases, with 21 bases between the two germline ends. The CDR3 region is CASSQDRINLVLSNEQFF. DNA for the CDR3: TGCGCCAGCAGCCAAGATCGCATTAACCTAGTCTTATCCAATGAGCAGTTCTTC.

This clone was picked up one time. The rearrangement joins TRBV29-1 to TRBJ2-2; 9 bases align to TRBD2. This CDR3 spans 14 amino acids. V was clipped by 3 bases and J by 5 bases; unmatched bases: 4. Germline values: CDR1 SQVTM, CDR2 ANQGSEA. This CDR3 is CSVDSGSLTGELFF. The CDR3 DNA reads TGCAGCGTTGATAGCGGGAGTCTAACCGGGGAGCTGTTTTTT.

Here the CDR3 reads CASSLAGGPGYTF. CDR3 sequence (DNA): TGCGCCAGCAGCTTGGCGGGGGGGCCTGGCTACACCTTC. The rearrangement joins TRBV5-1 to TRBJ1-2, with a weak D call TRBD1 (6 bases). CDR3 size: 13 residues. Germline V CDR1 and CDR2: SGHRS, YFSETQ. V was shortened by 0 bases and J by 7 bases, with 10 bases between the two germline ends.

This chain joins TRBV6-4 and TRBJ2-3, with 7 bases identical to TRBD2. The CDR3 length is 15 residues. After removal of 6 bases from V and 3 bases from J, the junction contained 9 bases not matched to a gene. CDR1 MRHNA and CDR2 SNTAGT come from the germline V gene. As DNA, the CDR3 is TGTGCCAGCAGCGAAACGGCGGGAGAGACAGATACGCAGTATTTT. Translated: CASSETAGETDTQYF.

The rearrangement links TRBV18 to TRBJ1-3; D is ambiguous. V lost 3 bases and J 2 bases, leaving 11 bases between the germline ends. Germline loops: CDR1 KGHSH, CDR2 LQKENI. The CDR3 has 15 amino acids. This CDR3 is CASSPEGWAGNTIYF. The DNA of the CDR3 is TGTGCCAGCTCACCCGAGGGTTGGGCTGGAAACACCATATATTTT.

The V call is TRBV11-3, the J call TRBJ1-5, with 8 bases lining up with TRBD1. Germline lookup yields CDR1 SGHNT and CDR2 YENEEA. The V gene end was trimmed by 6 bases and the J gene end by 1 base; junction bases not matched to a gene: 8. The CDR3 covers 16 residues. The chain's CDR3 is CASRRTGGVSNQPQHF. CDR3 DNA sequence: TGTGCCAGCAGACGTACAGGGGGGGTGAGCAATCAGCCCCAGCATTTT.

This chain links TRBV7-8 with TRBJ2-5; maybe TRBD2 (5 bases). In germline, CDR1 is SGHVS, CDR2 FQNEAQ. Trimming removed 6 bases at V and 5 bases at J, with 7 bases between. This CDR3 region has 11 residues. CDR3 DNA sequence: TGTGCCAGCAGACTAGTCGAGACCCAGTACTTC. This encodes CASRLVETQYF.

V gene TRBV29-1 combines with J gene TRBJ1-2; D is undetermined. This CDR3 is 13 amino acids long. The germline V gene has CDR1 SQVTM and CDR2 ANQGSEA. V dropped 7 bases and J dropped 5 bases, with 17 bases sitting between them. The CDR3 here is CSAAKDKIYGYTF. Here the CDR3 DNA reads TGCAGCGCCGCCAAAGACAAGATATATGGCTACACCTTC.

The V and J genes are TRBV30 and TRBJ2-2, with 14 positions matching TRBD2. Germline V gene sequence: CDR1 GTSNPN, CDR2 SVGIG (reference sequence). Losses at the gene ends were 0 bases for V and 6 bases for J; bases not matched to a gene: 3. The CDR3 is made up of 16 amino acids. The CDR3 DNA reads TGTGCCTGGAGTGTACGGGGACTAGCGGGAGCCGGGGAGCTGTTTTTT. Its protein is CAWSVRGLAGAGELFF.

J is TRBJ1-2 and V is TRBV6-5; 9 bases are a match to TRBD1. The CDR3 runs 15 residues. The V gene's germline CDR1 is MNHEY and CDR2 SVGAGI. With 6 bases clipped from V and 8 bases from J, the junction kept 13 bases outside the gene matches. CDR3 in amino acids: CASSPEGQGRRGYTF. In DNA, the CDR3 is TGTGCCAGCAGCCCCGAGGGACAGGGTCGGCGAGGCTACACCTTC.

The CDR3: CASSPADSSSYNEQFF. CDR3 sequence (DNA): TGTGCCAGCAGCCCTGCGGACTCTAGCTCCTACAATGAGCAGTTCTTC. The chain couples TRBV28 to TRBJ2-1, with D tentatively TRBD2 (5 bases). V was clipped by 6 bases and J by 0 bases, with 15 bases between them. The CDR3 is 16 residues long. Germline CDR1 MDHEN, CDR2 SYDVKM.

The DNA of the CDR3 is TGTGCCAGCAGCTTAGACTCTTCCGAGCAGTTCTTC. As protein: CASSLDSSEQFF. This rearrangement joins TRBV11-2 to TRBJ2-1; no firm D call. Germline CDR1 is SGHAT and CDR2 is FQNNGV. The CDR3 loop spans 12 amino acids. V was shortened by 0 bases and J by 10 bases, with 7 bases between the two germline ends.

This chain joins TRBV7-2 and TRBJ2-5; D is unclear. CDR3 size: 14 residues. The V end lost 1 base, the J end lost 5 bases, and 11 bases lay between the germline ends. Germline-derived CDR1 and CDR2 are SGHTA and FQGNSA. This CDR3 is CASSLGQRRETQYF. CDR3 sequence (DNA): TGTGCCAGCAGCTTAGGCCAGAGGCGGGAGACCCAGTACTTC.

This clone was detected only once. The V and J genes are TRBV27 and TRBJ2-2, with a tentative D call TRBD1 (8 bases). The CDR3 has 16 residues. Germline V gives CDR1 MNHEY, CDR2 SMNVEV (reference sequence). Deletions cut 4 bases from V and 6 bases from J, with 18 bases between. The CDR3 sequence: CASSSLHRGGSGELFF. The CDR3 nucleotides are TGTGCCAGCAGTTCCCTTCACAGGGGGGGGTCCGGGGAGCTGTTTTTT.

V usage is TRBV7-9 and J usage is TRBJ2-5; a weak D match, TRBD2 (5 bases). This CDR3 is built from 17 residues. The ends were cut back, 3 bases at V and 3 bases at J, with 20 bases in the middle. Germline values: CDR1 SEHNR, CDR2 FQNEAQ (reference sequence). The chain's CDR3 is CASSFSPRSRVEETQYF. Written as DNA, the CDR3 is TGTGCCAGCAGCTTTTCCCCCCGCTCGAGGGTCGAAGAGACCCAGTACTTC.

The rearrangement links TRBV6-5 to TRBJ1-5; 7 nucleotides match TRBD1. This CDR3 contains 15 residues. Germline-derived CDR1 and CDR2 are MNHEY and SVGAGI. Trimming at V came to 6 bases and at J to 0 bases, leaving 5 bases not matched to a gene. CDR3 loop: CASSRQGLSNQPQHF. CDR3 in DNA: TGTGCCAGCAGCCGACAGGGCCTTAGCAATCAGCCCCAGCATTTT.

The gene calls are TRBV10-3 and TRBJ2-1, with D possibly TRBD2 on 5 matching bases. Trimming removed 7 bases at V and 10 bases at J, with 17 bases between. The V gene's germline CDR1 is ENHRY and CDR2 SYGVKD. This CDR3 is 13 amino acids long. The CDR3 DNA reads as TGTGCCATCATGCCCCAGATGAGCGGAGAGCAGTTCTTC. It yields the protein CAIMPQMSGEQFF.

This sequence joins TRBV5-1 and TRBJ2-1; a possible D gene is TRBD2 (6 bases). Looked up from germline, CDR1 is SGHRS and CDR2 is YFSETQ. This CDR3 has 16 residues. V lost 2 bases and J 0 bases, leaving 12 bases between the germline ends. The CDR3 is CASSFRPGSSYNEQFF. The CDR3 nucleotides read TGCGCCAGCAGCTTCCGACCCGGGAGCTCCTACAATGAGCAGTTCTTC.

The chain recombines TRBV2 with TRBJ1-1, with 9 bases identical to TRBD1. Germline V lookup: CDR1 SNHLY, CDR2 FYNNEI. V dropped 5 bases and J dropped 5; count of bases not matched to a gene: 12. The CDR3 runs 16 residues. CDR3 residues: CASSRGQGGGETEAFF. CDR3 sequence (DNA): TGTGCCAGCAGTAGGGGACAGGGAGGTGGAGAAACTGAAGCTTTCTTT.

Notes on this clone: A junction end diverges from the germline sequence, so it may reflect a read error. The chain employs TRBV10-2 and TRBJ2-1, with 12 bases identical to TRBD2. This CDR3 comprises 16 residues. Per the germline V gene, CDR1 is WSHSY and CDR2 is SAAADI. CDR3 coding DNA: TGCGCCAGCAGTGGTTCCGGGACTAGCGGGTACAGTGAGCAGTTCTTC. It is translated as CASSGSGTSGYSEQFF.